The clone carrying this T cell receptor beta chain has just one count. This record belongs to a study of glioma-infiltrating T cells after dendritic cell vaccination. Sequenced by immunoSEQ multiplex PCR; TCRdb stores in-frame clones only, minus some. Of tens of thousands of clones in the sample, 70% to 85% are singletons; the top ten hold more than 15%. Germline CDR1 is SGHVS and CDR2 is FNYEAQ. The CDR3 runs 15 residues. V lost 4 bases and J lost 5; bases outside the gene matches: 5. This sample's time point: after dendritic cell vaccination, including at tumor progression/relapse. The sample in question was blood, obtained after dendritic cell vaccination. The chain recombines TRBV7-6 with TRBJ1-2, with 12 bases that match TRBD1. This clonotype was sampled from a human donor with glioblastoma. CDR3 coding DNA: TGTGCCAGCAGCTGGGACAGGGGGCCAGGGTATGGCTACACCTTC. Protein product: CASSWDRGPGYGYTF. Filled out from reference TRBV7-6 and TRBJ1-2, the complete variable domain reads GAGVSQSPRYKVTKRGQDVALRCDPISGHVSLYWYRQALGQGPEFLTYFNYEAQQDKSGLPNDRFSAERPEGSISTLTIQRTEQRDSAMYRCASSWDRGPGYGYTFGSGTRLTVV.